These 32 T cell receptor beta chains originate from one sample sequenced in a study of T cell changes during pregnancy in multiple sclerosis. The assay was immunoSEQ multiplex PCR, and TCRdb's table has in-frame clones only and misses some. The sample has about 100,000 clones; 94% are singletons. The material sequenced was peripheral blood, taken before pregnancy. The receptor source for this set is a female donor with multiple sclerosis, enrolled in a pregnancy study.

This clone was counted between two and nine times. The rearrangement uses TRBV30 and TRBJ1-1; TRBD1 might be the D (5 bases). V lost 2 bases and J 1 base, leaving 8 bases between the germline ends. The germline V gene encodes CDR1 GTSNPN and CDR2 SVGIG (reference sequence). CDR3 length: 13 amino acids. The chain's CDR3 is CAWSLGRNTEAFF. CDR3 coding DNA: TGTGCCTGGAGTTTGGGGCGGAACACTGAAGCTTTCTTT.

The chain recombines TRBV30 with TRBJ1-2; D uncertain. The CDR3 has 12 amino acids. Trimming removed 4 bases at V and 2 bases at J, with 8 bases between. Germline V gene data show CDR1 as GTSNPN and CDR2 as SVGIG (reference sequence). DNA for the CDR3: TGTGCCTGGAAAACGGGAAACTATGGCTACACCTTC. Amino acid sequence: CAWKTGNYGYTF.

The chain uses TRBV6-5 and TRBJ2-5; 10 bases align to TRBD1. The CDR3 contains 15 residues. Germline V gene lookup returns CDR1 MNHEY and CDR2 SVGAGI. V lost 6 bases and J lost 5; bases outside the gene matches: 9. For the CDR3, the DNA is TGTGCCAGCAGGCCGACAGGGGGCGACGGGGAGACCCAGTACTTC. Encoded protein: CASRPTGGDGETQYF.

The V and J genes are TRBV27 and TRBJ2-3; 7 bases match TRBD2. V trimming: 5 bases; J trimming: 4 bases; junction bases outside the gene matches: 9. This CDR3 region has 15 residues. CDR1 and CDR2 (germline): MNHEY, SMNVEV (reference sequence). In DNA form, the CDR3 reads TGTGCCAGCAGTCCCCGACTAGCTGGCTCAGATACGCAGTATTTT. This gives the protein CASSPRLAGSDTQYF.

The CDR3 nucleotides are TGTGCCAGCAGTTCGACAGGGGGTCCCTACGAGCAGTACTTC. Its translation is CASSSTGGPYEQYF. This chain uses TRBV6-6 with TRBJ2-7, with 9 bases fitting TRBD1. The CDR3 extends over 14 amino acids. Trimming took 4 bases from V and 2 from J; bases not matched to a gene: 3. Germline V gene sequence: CDR1 MNHNY, CDR2 SVGAGI (reference sequence).

As to this clone: Germline and junction disagree at one end, which may indicate a read error. The chain couples TRBV14 to TRBJ1-2, with D unclear. Germline V gene lookup returns CDR1 SGHDN and CDR2 FVKESK. The CDR3 runs to 12 residues. The CDR3 DNA is TGTGCCAGCAGCCAAGGCGCGGGTTTAAGCCAATTC. Translating it yields CASSQGAGLSQF.

The rearrangement uses TRBV30 and TRBJ2-5; 11 bases line up with TRBD1. Trimming removed 1 base from V and 4 bases from J; junction bases left unmatched: 2. In germline, CDR1 is GTSNPN, CDR2 SVGIG (reference sequence). This CDR3 is 14 amino acids long. This CDR3 reads CAWSGTGGGETQYF. DNA of the CDR3: TGTGCCTGGAGTGGGACAGGGGGCGGAGAGACCCAGTACTTC.

The chain uses TRBV19 and TRBJ1-1; no clear D gene. Germline CDR1 LNHDA, CDR2 SQIVND (reference sequence). This CDR3 has 14 amino acids. The V and J ends lost 4 bases and 0 bases respectively, with 9 bases between them. The CDR3 nucleotides are TGTGCCAGTAGTAGTATCGGTTTGAACACTGAAGCTTTCTTT. As protein: CASSSIGLNTEAFF.

This chain links TRBV12-5 with TRBJ1-5; 7 nucleotides align to TRBD1. The CDR3 is 16 amino acids. Germline values: CDR1 LGHNT, CDR2 FRNRAP. The trim removed 0 bases at V and 4 bases at J, leaving 6 bases unmatched. CDR3 loop: CASGLVLGGGNQPQHF. Written as DNA, the CDR3 is TGTGCTAGTGGTTTGGTATTAGGGGGCGGTAATCAGCCCCAGCATTTT.

As for this clone: This sample includes further DNA sequences coding for the same CDR3. The J gene is TRBJ2-1, the V gene TRBV5-1; TRBD2 matches at 10 bases. CDR3 size: 14 residues. Germline CDR1 and CDR2: SGHRS and YFSETQ. The junction had 2 bases not matched to a gene; V was cut back by 0 bases and J by 8 bases. Here the CDR3 DNA reads TGCGCCAGCAGCTTGGCTCTAGCGGGAGATGAGCAGTTCTTC. It is translated as CASSLALAGDEQFF.

The J gene is TRBJ1-1, the V gene TRBV30; no clear D gene. Germline CDR1 GTSNPN, CDR2 SVGIG (reference sequence). The CDR3 loop spans 12 amino acids. The CDR3 DNA is TGTGGTGGGAGTTGGCAGAACACTGAAGCTTTCTTT. Its protein is CGGSWQNTEAFF.

The chain links TRBV29-1 to TRBJ1-1, with TRBD1 identical over 7 bases. This CDR3 spans 14 amino acids. CDR1 is SQVTM and CDR2 is ANQGSEA in the germline V gene. The V segment lost 4 bases and the J segment 2 bases; nucleotides outside the gene matches: 7. The chain's CDR3 is CSVGVRGENTEAFF. The DNA for the CDR3 is TGCAGCGTTGGAGTCAGGGGGGAAAACACTGAAGCTTTCTTT. Drawing the rest from reference TRBV29-1 and TRBJ1-1, the complete variable domain is SAVISQKPSRDICQRGTSLTIQCQVDSQVTMMFWYRQQPGQSLTLIATANQGSEATYESGFVIDKFPISRPNLTFSTLTVSNMSPEDSSIYLCSVGVRGENTEAFFGQGTRLTVV.

The V gene is TRBV2, the J gene TRBJ2-5; 7 nucleotides agree with TRBD2. V was pared by 4 bases and J by 2 bases, with 7 bases of the junction left unmatched. The germline V gene encodes CDR1 SNHLY and CDR2 FYNNEI. The CDR3 covers 15 residues. CDR3 protein: CASSGRGGVQETQYF. CDR3 nucleotide sequence: TGTGCCAGCAGTGGAAGGGGAGGGGTACAAGAGACCCAGTACTTC.

The chain couples TRBV5-4 to TRBJ1-2; 10 bases fit TRBD1. The trim removed 5 bases at V and 1 base at J, leaving 2 bases unmatched. Germline values: CDR1 SGHNT, CDR2 YYREEE (reference sequence). The CDR3 consists of 14 residues. CDR3: CASRWTGGNYGYTF. As DNA, the CDR3 is TGTGCCAGCAGGTGGACAGGGGGTAACTATGGCTACACCTTC.

A few counts support this clone. The chain is built from TRBV5-1 and TRBJ2-2, with unresolved D. Trimming pared 9 bases from V and 2 bases from J, leaving 11 bases between. The CDR3 is 13 amino acids. Germline CDR1 and CDR2: SGHRS and YFSETQ. CDR3 sequence (DNA): TGCGCCACGCCTCTTGGCAACACCGGGGAGCTGTTTTTT. It encodes CATPLGNTGELFF.

The gene calls are TRBV28 and TRBJ1-2, with 8 bases fitting TRBD1. The trim removed 5 bases at V and 7 bases at J, leaving 3 bases unmatched. The CDR3 sequence is 12 residues long. Germline CDR1 MDHEN, CDR2 SYDVKM. CDR3 in amino acids: CASSGQGGGYTF. DNA for the CDR3: TGTGCCAGCAGTGGACAGGGAGGTGGCTACACCTTC.

The sample holds a few counts of this clone. This chain joins TRBV7-2 and TRBJ1-5, with D perhaps matching TRBD1 (5 bases). V gave up 5 bases and J gave up 4 bases, with 12 bases separating them. Germline V CDR1 and CDR2: SGHTA, FQGNSA. The CDR3 covers 14 residues. CDR3 sequence (DNA): TGTGCCAGCAGCGGTGGGGCACCTAATCAGCCCCAGCATTTT. Translation: CASSGGAPNQPQHF.

The rearrangement uses TRBV6-6 and TRBJ1-2; D remains ambiguous. The CDR3 consists of 16 residues. V lost 5 bases and J 1 base, leaving 17 bases between the germline ends. Germline CDR1 is MNHNY and CDR2 is SVGAGI (reference sequence). The CDR3 coding sequence is TGTGCCAGCAGTCCCGACTCTCTTCGGTTTAACTATGGCTACACCTTC. This gives the protein CASSPDSLRFNYGYTF.

The chain couples TRBV19 to TRBJ2-3; TRBD1 matches at 10 bases. The CDR3 spans 16 residues. The V and J ends lost 8 bases and 3 bases, in that order; junction bases with no gene match: 11. CDR1 is LNHDA and CDR2 is SQIVND in the germline V gene (reference sequence). CDR3 bases: TGTGCCAGTCAAAAGGGCCCGGGACAGGGGACAGATACGCAGTATTTT. Translation gives CASQKGPGQGTDTQYF.

The rearrangement uses TRBV19 and TRBJ1-1, with D possibly being TRBD1 (6 bases). This CDR3 has 15 residues. Trimming left V 7 bases short and J 3 bases short, with 18 bases between. Germline-derived CDR1 and CDR2 are LNHDA and SQIVND (reference sequence). The CDR3 reads CASNDHGGADTEAFF. The CDR3 DNA follows: TGTGCCAGTAACGATCATGGGGGCGCGGACACTGAAGCTTTCTTT.

The V call is TRBV29-1, the J call TRBJ2-1, with a weak D call TRBD1 (5 bases). This CDR3 spans 11 amino acids. The germline V gene has CDR1 SQVTM and CDR2 ANQGSEA. V was cut by 6 bases and J by 7 bases, with 10 bases left in between. The CDR3 region has the DNA TGCAGCGTCCCAGGGTTAAATGAGCAGTTCTTC. Encoded protein: CSVPGLNEQFF.

This sequence joins TRBV6-5 and TRBJ2-5, with TRBD1 identical over 8 bases. V lost 4 bases and J lost 5; bases outside the gene matches: 9. CDR1 and CDR2 (germline): MNHEY, SVGAGI. The CDR3 has 15 residues. Written as DNA, the CDR3 is TGTGCCAGCAGTTTAGGACAGGGCCTACGCGAGACCCAGTACTTC. This sequence encodes CASSLGQGLRETQYF.

The chain couples TRBV14 to TRBJ1-1; tentative D call: TRBD1 (6 bases). With 5 bases removed from V and 9 bases from J, the gap between germline ends came to 13 bases. Germline V gene sequence: CDR1 SGHDN, CDR2 FVKESK. The CDR3 sequence is 12 residues long. DNA for the CDR3: TGTGCCAGCAGCAGGACAGCCACCCAAGCTTTCTTT. This gives the protein CASSRTATQAFF.

This rearrangement joins TRBV5-4 to TRBJ2-7; tentatively, D is TRBD1 (6 bases). The CDR3 is made up of 16 amino acids. Germline loops: CDR1 SGHNT, CDR2 YYREEE (reference sequence). The V end lost 3 bases, the J end lost 3 bases, and 19 bases lay between the germline ends. Here the CDR3 DNA reads TGTGCCAGCAGCTCCCCACATACAGGGAGAGTCTACGAGCAGTACTTC. The encoded protein is CASSSPHTGRVYEQYF.

The V call is TRBV5-4, the J call TRBJ2-2, with D unclear. Trimming stripped 2 bases from V and 2 bases from J, with 10 bases between. The CDR3 totals 15 residues. CDR1 and CDR2 (germline): SGHNT, YYREEE (reference sequence). The CDR3 protein is CASSFSSFNTGELFF. In nucleotides, the CDR3 is TGTGCCAGCAGCTTTAGCTCATTTAACACCGGGGAGCTGTTTTTT.

This chain's CDR3 is CASSLASGGFHGYTF. The CDR3 DNA sequence: TGTGCCAGCAGCTTAGCGTCAGGGGGGTTTCATGGCTACACCTTC. The V call is TRBV7-9, the J call TRBJ1-2; 7 bases are a match to TRBD1. V shed 0 bases, J shed 6 bases, and the junction held 7 bases outside the gene matches. CDR3 length: 15 amino acids. Germline CDR1 reads SEHNR; CDR2 reads FQNEAQ (reference sequence).

The chain joins TRBV5-4 to TRBJ2-3; 9 positions agree with TRBD1. Unmatched junction bases numbered 9, after V lost 4 bases and J lost 3 bases. The length of the CDR3 is 16 residues. Germline V gene sequence: CDR1 SGHNT, CDR2 YYREEE (reference sequence). Here the CDR3 DNA reads TGTGCCAGCAGCCCCGGACAGGGGAGATCGACAGATACGCAGTATTTT. This translates into CASSPGQGRSTDTQYF.

The rearrangement links TRBV5-1 to TRBJ1-1; TRBD1 agrees at 12 bases. The CDR3 consists of 15 residues. Per the germline V gene, CDR1 is SGHRS and CDR2 is YFSETQ. Trimming took 4 bases from V and 9 from J; bases not matched to a gene: 10. For the CDR3, the DNA is TGCGCCAGCAGCCAGGGACAGGGGGCGCAAGGGCAAGCTTTCTTT. Encoded protein: CASSQGQGAQGQAFF.

The CDR3 loop reads CASSLAPPWRGDRAGTGELFF. The DNA for the CDR3 is TGTGCCAGCAGCTTAGCTCCCCCTTGGAGGGGCGATCGGGCGGGCACCGGGGAGCTGTTTTTT. This chain links TRBV7-6 with TRBJ2-2, with TRBD2 as a possible D gene (6 bases). The length of the CDR3 is 21 residues. Trimming pared 0 bases from V and 4 bases from J, leaving 27 bases between. CDR1 is SGHVS and CDR2 is FNYEAQ in the germline V gene.

The rearrangement joins TRBV4-1 to TRBJ2-3; 14 nucleotides agree with TRBD2. The germline V gene has CDR1 MGHRA and CDR2 YSYEKL. This CDR3 has 15 amino acids. V trimming: 6 bases; J trimming: 6 bases; junction bases outside the gene matches: 5. Here the CDR3 DNA reads TGCGCCAGCAGTGGACTAGCGGGAGGTTACGATACGCAGTATTTT. Translation gives CASSGLAGGYDTQYF.

The CDR3 DNA reads TGTGCCAGTAGGATTAGCGGGGGGACCTACAATGAGCAGTTCTTC. Translation: CASRISGGTYNEQFF. This chain joins TRBV19 and TRBJ2-1; 10 bases fit TRBD2. CDR1 and CDR2 from the germline V gene are LNHDA and SQIVND (reference sequence). The V and J ends lost 6 bases and 2 bases, in that order; junction bases with no gene match: 4. This CDR3 spans 15 amino acids.

In regard to this clone: The same CDR3 also results from other DNA sequences found in this sample. V usage is TRBV5-1 and J usage is TRBJ2-3, with 11 bases matching TRBD2. The CDR3 loop spans 16 amino acids. Trimming took 0 bases from V and 3 from J; bases not matched to a gene: 3. The V gene's germline CDR1 is SGHRS and CDR2 YFSETQ. The CDR3 loop is CASSLEGLAATDTQYF. CDR3 nucleotides: TGCGCCAGCAGCTTGGAGGGACTAGCGGCTACAGATACGCAGTATTTT.